Below, 23 T cell receptor beta chains from the same sample are listed, as sequenced in a study of blood T cell repertoires in COVID-19. Sequenced by immunoSEQ multiplex PCR; TCRdb stores in-frame clones only, minus some. Here the sample spans roughly 300,000 clones, approximately 81% being singletons. The sequenced sample consisted of PBMCs or T cells enriched from blood (not recorded which). These receptors originate from a woman between 50 and 59 years old who had recovered from COVID-19.

The chain is built from TRBV11-3 and TRBJ2-3; 7 bases match TRBD1. This CDR3 contains 15 residues. Trimming took 5 bases from V and 0 from J; bases not matched to a gene: 5. The germline CDR1 and CDR2 sequences are SGHNT and YENEEA. The CDR3 is CASSRSGQSTDTQYF. The DNA of the CDR3 is TGTGCCAGCAGCAGATCGGGACAGAGCACAGATACGCAGTATTTT.

The V and J genes are TRBV6-2 or TRBV6-3 and TRBJ2-1; D not resolved. V lost 6 bases to trimming and J lost 0 bases, with 15 bases between them. The CDR3 consists of 16 residues. The germline V gene has CDR1 MNHEY and CDR2 SVGEGT. CDR3: CASSSLKRSSYNEQFF. In nucleotides, the CDR3 is TGTGCCAGCAGCTCACTAAAAAGGAGCTCCTACAATGAGCAGTTCTTC.

This clone was seen ten or more times. This chain links TRBV30 with TRBJ1-3; the match to TRBD1 covers 9 bases. V was clipped by 5 bases and J by 3 bases; unmatched bases: 2. The CDR3 contains 13 residues. Germline loops: CDR1 GTSNPN, CDR2 SVGIG (reference sequence). CDR3 region: CAWDRGSGNTIYF. CDR3 DNA: TGTGCCTGGGACAGGGGGAGTGGAAACACCATATATTTT.

In this sample, this clone turned up once. The rearrangement uses TRBV12-2 and TRBJ2-2; the table's D gene call, TRBD1, was not cross checked with the DNA. TRBV12-2 is deemed a pseudogene. The CDR3 spans 17 residues. CDR3 loop: CASRLSSRDRASGELFF. The CDR3 DNA is TGTGCAAGTCGCTTATCGTCCCGGGACAGGGCTTCCGGGGAGCTGTTTTTT.

This chain links TRBV9 with TRBJ1-2; D perhaps matches TRBD1 (6 bases). The V and J ends lost 0 bases and 4 bases respectively, with 13 bases between them. CDR1 and CDR2 from the germline V gene are SGDLS and YYNGEE. The CDR3 is 15 residues long. The CDR3 DNA reads TGTGCCAGCAGCGTAGTTCAGGACAGCCTCTATGGCTACACCTTC. Its protein product is CASSVVQDSLYGYTF.

The chain recombines TRBV5-1 with TRBJ2-2; 8 bases agree with TRBD1. Germline V lookup: CDR1 SGHRS, CDR2 YFSETQ. V lost 5 bases, J lost 2 bases, and 5 bases stayed unmatched. The CDR3 consists of 15 residues. CDR3: CASRPTGANTGELFF. CDR3 nucleotide sequence: TGCGCCAGCAGGCCGACAGGGGCTAACACCGGGGAGCTGTTTTTT.

The rearrangement uses TRBV6-5 and TRBJ1-2; D perhaps matches TRBD1 (6 bases). Deletions cut 6 bases from V and 3 bases from J, with 17 bases between. CDR3 size: 15 residues. Germline values: CDR1 MNHEY, CDR2 SVGAGI. CDR3 DNA sequence: TGTGCCAGCAGCCGCGACAGGTGGCAGGACTATGGCTACACCTTC. It translates to CASSRDRWQDYGYTF.

The V and J genes are TRBV10-1 and TRBJ2-5, with D possibly being TRBD2 (5 bases). The length of the CDR3 is 13 residues. V was trimmed by 4 bases and J by 1 base, leaving 7 bases between them. Germline V gene data show CDR1 as WNHNN and CDR2 as SYGVQD (reference sequence). The CDR3 here is CASSASGQETQYF. The CDR3 DNA is TGCGCCAGCAGTGCGAGCGGCCAAGAGACCCAGTACTTC.

V gene TRBV30 combines with J gene TRBJ1-1, with D tentatively TRBD1 (5 bases). The CDR3 totals 11 residues. V was shortened by 7 bases and J by 7 bases, with 13 bases between the two germline ends. The germline gives CDR1 GTSNPN, CDR2 SVGIG (reference sequence). CDR3 nucleotide sequence: TGTGCCTCCAGGGTATTGGATGAAGCTTTCTTT. This translates into CASRVLDEAFF. Full variable domain (outside the CDR3, taken from reference TRBV30 and TRBJ1-1): SQTIHQWPATLVQPVGSPLSLECTVEGTSNPNLYWYRQAAGRGLQLLFYSVGIGQISSEVPQNLSASRPQDRQFILSSKKLLLSDSGFYLCASRVLDEAFFGQGTRLTVV.

The chain is built from TRBV6-6 and TRBJ2-2, with TRBD1 matching over 8 bases. J was trimmed by 5 bases and V by 6 bases; bases with no gene match: 5. The CDR3 contains 14 residues. Germline loops: CDR1 MNHNY, CDR2 SVGAGI (reference sequence). DNA of the CDR3: TGTGCCAGCAGGGACAGGGAGAGTACCGGGGAGCTGTTTTTT. Translation gives CASRDRESTGELFF.

This clone has a handful of counts. The CDR3 spells CASSPPGRENGYTF. In DNA form, the CDR3 reads TGTGCCAGCTCACCACCGGGCAGGGAAAATGGCTACACCTTC. The chain carries TRBV18 and TRBJ1-2, with a tentative D call TRBD1 (5 bases). Germline V CDR1 and CDR2: KGHSH, LQKENI. CDR3 size: 14 residues. Trimming stripped 0 bases from V and 6 bases from J, with 11 bases between.

This clone was detected only once. The rearrangement links TRBV12-2 to TRBJ1-2; the D call TRBD1 from the table was never checked on the DNA. TRBV12-2 is designated a pseudogene. The CDR3 spans 17 residues. For the CDR3, the DNA is TGTGCAAGTCGCCCTGCGACAGGGGAAGTTTCTAACTATGGCTACACCTTC. Translation: CASRPATGEVSNYGYTF.

The chain employs TRBV3-1 (or the pseudogene TRBV3-2) and TRBJ1-2; 7 nucleotides align to TRBD1. V gave up 1 base and J gave up 2 bases; unmatched junction bases: 4. Germline V gene sequence: CDR1 LGHDT, CDR2 YNNKEL (reference sequence). The CDR3 runs 15 residues. CDR3 protein: CASSQGGGLNYGYTF. The CDR3 region has the DNA TGTGCCAGCAGCCAAGGAGGGGGCCTGAACTATGGCTACACCTTC.

This clone is a singleton in its sample. The V call is TRBV4-3, the J call TRBJ2-1; possibly TRBD2 for D (6 bases). The germline V gene has CDR1 LGHNA and CDR2 YSLEER. With 1 base removed from V and 7 bases from J, the gap between germline ends came to 20 bases. CDR3 length: 17 amino acids. Written as DNA, the CDR3 is TGCGCCAGCAGCCAAGCATTCACGGGAGTAGCATCGAATGAGCAGTTCTTC. Protein: CASSQAFTGVASNEQFF.

The CDR3 spells CASSSDRADTDTQYF. The CDR3 coding sequence is TGTGCCAGCAGTTCCGACAGGGCAGACACAGATACGCAGTATTTT. This chain joins TRBV6-5 and TRBJ2-3; 7 bases are shared with TRBD1. From germline, CDR1 is MNHEY and CDR2 SVGAGI. V was clipped by 4 bases and J by 2 bases; unmatched bases: 6. There are 15 residues in the CDR3.

CDR3 nucleotide sequence: TGCGCCAGCAGCGGACCGGGACAGGCAAGGGACGAGCAGTACTTC. This translates into CASSGPGQARDEQYF. V and J are TRBV5-1 and TRBJ2-7; 8 nucleotides agree with TRBD1. The CDR3 totals 15 residues. V was clipped by 4 bases and J by 5 bases; unmatched bases: 11. Germline CDR1 reads SGHRS; CDR2 reads YFSETQ.

This rearrangement joins TRBV5-1 to TRBJ1-4; TRBD1 aligns across 9 bases. The V gene's germline CDR1 is SGHRS and CDR2 YFSETQ. J gave up 8 bases and V 4 bases, and 9 bases lay outside the gene matches. The CDR3 is 15 amino acids. The CDR3 is CASSAGQGEIEKLFF. The CDR3 nucleotides read TGCGCCAGCAGCGCGGGACAGGGTGAGATCGAAAAACTGTTTTTT.

The gene calls are TRBV19 and TRBJ2-1, with 16 bases identical to TRBD2. After removal of 3 bases from V and 8 bases from J, the junction contained 7 bases not matched to a gene. This CDR3 is 17 amino acids long. Germline CDR1 LNHDA, CDR2 SQIVND (reference sequence). The CDR3 here is CASSIGTSGGVFDEQFF. DNA for the CDR3: TGTGCCAGTAGTATCGGGACTAGCGGGGGGGTCTTTGATGAGCAGTTCTTC. The full variable domain, in which reference TRBV19 and TRBJ2-1 provide the parts outside the CDR3, is DGGITQSPKYLFRKEGQNVTLSCEQNLNHDAMYWYRQDPGQGLRLIYYSQIVNDFQKGDIAEGYSVSREKKESFPLTVTSAQKNPTAFYLCASSIGTSGGVFDEQFFGPGTRLTVL.

J is TRBJ1-1 and V is TRBV7-8, with 10 bases aligning to TRBD1. CDR3 size: 16 residues. Germline CDR1 reads SGHVS; CDR2 reads FQNEAQ. J lost 7 bases, V lost 4 bases, and 12 bases had no gene match. The CDR3 loop reads CASSSNSRTGGVEAFF. In DNA, the CDR3 is TGTGCCAGCAGCTCGAACTCCCGGACAGGGGGTGTTGAAGCTTTCTTT.

For the CDR3, the DNA is TGTGCCAGCAGGATTGACAATGGTAGCAATCAGCCCCAGCATTTT. This translates into CASRIDNGSNQPQHF. The gene calls are TRBV2 and TRBJ1-5; D remains unclear. Germline lookup yields CDR1 SNHLY and CDR2 FYNNEI. CDR3 size: 15 residues. V was pared by 6 bases and J by 0 bases, with 12 bases between. The whole variable domain, remainder taken from reference TRBV2 and TRBJ1-5, is EPEVTQTPSHQVTQMGQEVILRCVPISNHLYFYWYRQILGQKVEFLVSFYNNEISEKSEIFDDQFSVERPDGSNFTLKIRSTKLEDSAMYFCASRIDNGSNQPQHFGDGTRLSIL.

This chain uses TRBV28 with TRBJ2-1; 10 nucleotides line up with TRBD2. CDR1 is MDHEN, CDR2 SYDVKM, per germline. The J segment lost 8 bases and the V segment lost 6 bases, leaving 13 bases of the junction unmatched. The CDR3 extends over 16 amino acids. DNA for the CDR3: TGTGCCAGCAGGTCCGACACCGGGACTAGCGTGGATGAGCAGTTCTTC. Its translation is CASRSDTGTSVDEQFF.

This chain connects TRBV3-1 (or the pseudogene TRBV3-2) to TRBJ1-1, with a weak D call TRBD1 (5 bases). This CDR3 contains 15 residues. In germline, CDR1 is LGHDT, CDR2 YNNKEL (reference sequence). V lost 0 bases, J lost 1 base, and 9 bases lay in between. The CDR3 is CASSQDWGGNTEAFF. CDR3 DNA sequence: TGTGCCAGCAGCCAAGACTGGGGGGGGAACACTGAAGCTTTCTTT.

This sequence joins TRBV19 and TRBJ2-7; TRBD2 agrees at 7 bases. The V and J ends lost 5 bases and 1 base, in that order; junction bases with no gene match: 5. Germline V gene sequence: CDR1 LNHDA, CDR2 SQIVND (reference sequence). The CDR3 length is 14 residues. The CDR3 region is CASSVTSDSYEQYF. The CDR3 DNA reads TGTGCCAGTAGTGTCACTAGCGATTCCTACGAGCAGTACTTC.